A single sample gave rise to the 9 T cell receptor beta chains below, sequenced in a study of somatic mutations in cytotoxic T cells in rheumatoid arthritis. The protocol was immunoSEQ multiplex PCR, while the TCRdb copy is restricted to in-frame clones and leaves out a portion. The sample consists of about 23,000 clones, 65% to 85% of them appearing once. Sequencing used CD8+ T cells sorted from blood. These receptors were obtained from an adult with rheumatoid arthritis.

V is TRBV6-5 and J is TRBJ2-2; no reliable D call. Germline V gene lookup returns CDR1 MNHEY and CDR2 SVGAGI. V was pared by 0 bases and J by 2 bases, with 10 bases between. The CDR3 has 16 amino acids. In DNA form, the CDR3 reads TGTGCCAGCAGTTACTCGCAACTTATTAACACCGGGGAGCTGTTTTTT. This codes for CASSYSQLINTGELFF.

V gene TRBV10-3 combines with J gene TRBJ2-2; 10 positions agree with TRBD1. This CDR3 has 17 residues. CDR1 and CDR2 (germline): ENHRY, SYGVKD. V lost 2 bases to trimming and J lost 3 bases; unmatched junction nucleotides: 6. The CDR3 is CAISEAKTGGDTGELFF. The CDR3 DNA reads TGTGCCATCAGTGAGGCCAAGACAGGGGGCGACACCGGGGAGCTGTTTTTT.

V and J are TRBV12-5 and TRBJ1-2; D might be TRBD1 (5 bases). Trimming took off 5 bases at V and 2 bases at J, with 15 bases between the two ends. CDR3 length: 15 amino acids. Germline V CDR1 and CDR2: LGHNT, FRNRAP. This CDR3 is CASGPTTGPNYGYTF. The CDR3 DNA reads TGTGCTAGTGGTCCAACTACAGGACCCAACTATGGCTACACCTTC.

The gene calls are TRBV27 and TRBJ1-1; 8 nucleotides align to TRBD1. From germline, CDR1 is MNHEY and CDR2 SMNVEV (reference sequence). J gave up 5 bases and V 8 bases, and 7 bases lay outside the gene matches. The CDR3 loop spans 13 amino acids. The CDR3 reads CASRAGGRTEAFF. CDR3 DNA: TGTGCCAGCCGCGCAGGGGGCAGGACTGAAGCTTTCTTT.

V is TRBV4-3 and J is TRBJ2-3; 11 nucleotides align to TRBD2. The CDR3 covers 18 residues. With 0 bases clipped from V and 7 bases from J, the junction kept 12 bases outside the gene matches. Looked up from germline, CDR1 is LGHNA and CDR2 is YSLEER. CDR3 sequence: CASSQDFPSGGTTNTQYF. Written as DNA, the CDR3 is TGCGCCAGCAGCCAAGATTTCCCTAGCGGGGGGACAACTAATACGCAGTATTTT.

J is TRBJ1-2 and V is TRBV4-1; perhaps TRBD1 as D (5 bases). This CDR3 region has 17 residues. Trimming took off 3 bases at V and 0 bases at J, with 17 bases between the two ends. The germline V gene encodes CDR1 MGHRA and CDR2 YSYEKL. CDR3 protein: CASSHHRQGKPNYGYTF. Here the CDR3 DNA reads TGCGCCAGCAGCCATCACCGTCAGGGAAAGCCTAACTATGGCTACACCTTC.

The gene calls are TRBV6-1 and TRBJ2-7; 9 bases line up with TRBD1. V lost 7 bases to trimming and J lost 3 bases; unmatched junction nucleotides: 10. This CDR3 is 15 amino acids long. Per germline, CDR1 MNHNS and CDR2 SASEGT. DNA of the CDR3: TGTGCCAGCACCCCAGGAGGGACAGGGCACTACGAGCAGTACTTC. This sequence encodes CASTPGGTGHYEQYF.

The genes are TRBV6-6 and TRBJ2-5; 9 bases are a match to TRBD2. Germline loops: CDR1 MNHNY, CDR2 SVGAGI (reference sequence). Trimming cost V 6 bases and J 2 bases; bases outside gene matches: 7. The CDR3 spans 15 residues. CDR3 amino acids: CASSDRRGGQETQYF. CDR3 nucleotides: TGTGCCAGCAGCGACAGGCGGGGGGGACAAGAGACCCAGTACTTC.

The chain joins TRBV7-8 to TRBJ1-3, with D perhaps TRBD1 (6 bases). V was trimmed by 2 bases and J by 4 bases, leaving 21 bases between them. Per germline, CDR1 SGHVS and CDR2 FQNEAQ. This CDR3 has 18 residues. CDR3 bases: TGTGCCAGCAGCTTATCCGGGGGGCCCCGGTCTCCCGGAAACACCATATATTTT. Amino acids: CASSLSGGPRSPGNTIYF.